This is a list of T cell receptor beta chains from one sample in a study of T cells in Graves' hyperthyroidism and ophthalmopathy. TCRdb independently ran MiXCR on the multiplex PCR reads; one entry per CDR3 protein. Here the sample spans under 350,000 distinct CDR3 sequences, roughly 15% being singletons. The sequencing sample was made of blood. These TCRs come from a middle-aged woman with Graves' hyperthyroidism. Each CDR3 is given with its conserved first and last residue.

V	J	CDR3
TRBV20-1	TRBJ1-5	CSARVLPGNQPQHF
TRBV20-1	TRBJ2-5	CSASRLAGEETQYF
TRBV25-1	TRBJ1-1	CASSEYSAGPEAFF
TRBV6-1	TRBJ2-7	CASRPRQGGGGEQYF
TRBV19	TRBJ1-4	CASSTRDRDNEKLFF
TRBV11-2	TRBJ2-7	CASSLSGTGYQPYEQYF
TRBV2	TRBJ1-1	CATQQGLNTEAFF
TRBV7-9	TRBJ1-6	CASSAGTGVSSPLHF
TRBV18	TRBJ1-6	CASSPPTNDYNSPLHF
TRBV9	TRBJ2-1	CASTPSGTGSYNEQFF
TRBV20-1	TRBJ2-1	CSALESGRGFNNEQFF
TRBV20-1	TRBJ1-5	CSAYRDRGFNQPQHF
TRBV5-8	TRBJ2-4	CASSLKPSGSLIQYF
TRBV25-1	TRBJ2-1	CASSEGRGRGQFF
TRBV11-2	TRBJ1-1	CASSTGLVDTEAFF
TRBV3-1	TRBJ2-1	CASSRLASGLKSYNEQFF
TRBV7-2	TRBJ2-1	CASSFPSGSGDNEQFF
TRBV2	TRBJ1-2	CASTLQGNGYTF
TRBV7-9	TRBJ2-5	CASSLTLETQYF
TRBV12-3/TRBV12-4	TRBJ2-5	CASSLSPFPQETQYF
TRBV6-4	TRBJ2-1	CASSGLAGANEQFF
TRBV12-3/TRBV12-4	TRBJ2-2	CASSQQGGLFF
TRBV28	TRBJ2-3	CASIQGDTDTQYF
TRBV18	TRBJ1-1	CASSTGTGGTEAFF
TRBV28	TRBJ2-6	CASSLVSSSGANVLTF
TRBV28	TRBJ2-5	CTSSQTTSGQETQYF
TRBV30	TRBJ2-1	CAWSGSSGATNEQFF
TRBV28	TRBJ1-2	CASTPRGTVGYTF
TRBV5-6	TRBJ1-1	CASTSSENTEAFF
TRBV7-2	TRBJ2-2	CASSHGTITGELFF
TRBV7-2	TRBJ2-1	CASSLGPREYNEQFF
TRBV27	TRBJ2-7	CASSKLAGEQYF
TRBV6-1	TRBJ2-7	CASRDSGSYEQYF